This entry lists 14 T cell receptor beta chains sequenced from one sample in a study of blood T cells in healthy people across ages. The authors ran a second PCR of roughly 7 to 11 cycles using a sample-barcoded 5' primer and a J-beta primer mix. TCRdb re-called the 5' RACE reads through MiXCR, storing one row per CDR3 protein. The sample has some 850,000 distinct CDR3 sequences; 20% to 30% are singletons. These data were also reused for a study on T cells of mothers and their children.

Specimen: blood. These TCRs come from a boy aged 5-17 years in good health.

This clonotype was seen a handful of times. The J gene is TRBJ2-1, the V gene TRBV29-1; D gene uncertain. The CDR3 consists of 13 residues. Trimming took off 4 bases at V and 5 bases at J, with 12 bases between the two ends. Germline values: CDR1 SQVTM, CDR2 ANQGSEA. DNA for the CDR3: TGCAGCGTTGGCAAGAATCAGAACAATGAGCAGTTCTTC. Its translation: CSVGKNQNNEQFF.

The V call is TRBV3-1, the J call TRBJ2-7, with D possibly TRBD1 on 6 matching bases. In germline, CDR1 is LGHDT, CDR2 YNNKEL (reference sequence). This CDR3 comprises 15 residues. The germline V and J ends were trimmed by 4 bases and 3 bases, with 16 bases remaining between them. The CDR3 DNA sequence: TGTGCCAGCAGCCCAGGGGCGAACCCCCACTACGAGCAGTACTTC. Protein product: CASSPGANPHYEQYF.

The chain combines TRBV7-2 with TRBJ2-1; 7 bases align to TRBD2. V shed 5 bases and J 3 bases; nucleotides not matched to a gene: 10. Germline CDR1 is SGHTA and CDR2 is FQGNSA. This CDR3 has 16 amino acids. CDR3 in DNA: TGTGCCAGCAGCCGACTAGCTAATGCTGACTACAATGAGCAGTTCTTC. Its protein product is CASSRLANADYNEQFF.

The sample holds many counts of this clonotype. The V call is TRBV3-1, the J call TRBJ2-7; 9 bases fit TRBD1. CDR1 and CDR2 (germline): LGHDT, YNNKEL (reference sequence). The trim removed 5 bases at V and 4 bases at J, leaving 6 bases unmatched. The CDR3 totals 14 residues. The CDR3 protein is CASSFGTGKYEQYF. CDR3 bases: TGTGCCAGCAGCTTTGGGACAGGGAAGTACGAGCAGTACTTC.

The V gene is TRBV12-3 or TRBV12-4, the J gene TRBJ2-3; D is tentatively TRBD1 or TRBD2 (5 bases each). The CDR3 is 16 residues long. The V end lost 6 bases, the J end lost 0 bases, and 16 bases lay between the germline ends. CDR3 sequence: CASSPDGATSTDTQYF. CDR3 sequence (DNA): TGTGCCAGCAGCCCGGACGGGGCGACTAGCACAGATACGCAGTATTTT.

This clonotype was counted many times. J is TRBJ2-5 and V is TRBV5-1, with TRBD1 matching over 7 bases. The CDR3 is 13 amino acids. V was pared by 0 bases and J by 4 bases, with 0 bases of the junction left unmatched. Germline V gene sequence: CDR1 SGHRS, CDR2 YFSETQ. This CDR3 is CASSLEGAETQYF. CDR3 sequence (DNA): TGCGCCAGCAGCTTGGAGGGGGCAGAGACCCAGTACTTC.

The chain carries TRBV20-1 and TRBJ2-1, with a tentative D call TRBD1 (5 bases). V shed 0 bases and J shed 13 bases, with 13 bases lying between them. Per the germline V gene, CDR1 is DFQATT and CDR2 is SNEGSKA (reference sequence). There are 12 residues in the CDR3. CDR3 amino acids: CSARDTQAYQFF. DNA of the CDR3: TGCAGTGCTAGAGATACACAGGCCTACCAGTTCTTC.

This clonotype was seen more than once but under ten times. This sequence joins TRBV20-1 and TRBJ1-2, with 8 bases lining up with TRBD1. The CDR3 runs 17 residues. V shed 4 bases, J shed 4 bases, and the junction held 17 bases outside the gene matches. Germline V gene data show CDR1 as DFQATT and CDR2 as SNEGSKA (reference sequence). CDR3 sequence reads: CSAIGSQPQTGGYGYTF. CDR3 DNA: TGCAGTGCTATAGGGTCCCAACCCCAAACAGGGGGCTATGGCTACACCTTC.

V and J are TRBV5-1 and TRBJ1-2, with D unresolved. The CDR3 consists of 16 residues. The germline gives CDR1 SGHRS, CDR2 YFSETQ. V was pared by 4 bases and J by 2 bases, with 18 bases between. The CDR3 region has the DNA TGCGCCAGCAGCACTGACCCCAGAGAGATCAACTATGGCTACACCTTC. Its protein is CASSTDPREINYGYTF.

This clonotype has just a few counts. This rearrangement joins TRBV12-3 or TRBV12-4 to TRBJ1-4, with D possibly being TRBD1 (5 bases). Trimming shortened V by 5 bases and J by 4 bases, and 17 bases separated the two germline ends. CDR3 length: 16 residues. The CDR3 nucleotides read TGTGCCAGCAGTAATGCGCGGGGCATGATTAATGAAAAACTGTTTTTT. Protein sequence: CASSNARGMINEKLFF.

This clonotype was detected only a few times. This chain joins TRBV2 and TRBJ1-1; 8 bases line up with TRBD1. J gave up 4 bases and V 3 bases, and 7 bases lay outside the gene matches. The CDR3 contains 15 residues. The germline CDR1 and CDR2 sequences are SNHLY and FYNNEI. CDR3 bases: TGTGCCAGCAGTGACAGGGGGCGCGGAGGCACTGAAGCTTTCTTT. It codes for CASSDRGRGGTEAFF.

The rearrangement links TRBV11-2 to TRBJ2-7; TRBD1 matches 9 bases. The CDR3 length is 15 residues. Germline V lookup: CDR1 SGHAT, CDR2 FQNNGV. The V and J ends lost 5 bases and 4 bases, in that order; junction bases with no gene match: 9. The CDR3 sequence: CASSIQQGAKYEQYF. In nucleotides, the CDR3 is TGTGCCAGCAGCATCCAACAGGGGGCAAAATACGAGCAGTACTTC.

This chain links TRBV12-3 or TRBV12-4 with TRBJ1-2; 10 bases map to TRBD1. V trimming: 7 bases; J trimming: 3 bases; junction bases outside the gene matches: 2. This CDR3 is 13 amino acids long. The CDR3 sequence is CASIGTGDYGYTF. The CDR3, as DNA: TGTGCCAGCATCGGGACAGGGGACTATGGCTACACCTTC.

The rearrangement uses TRBV12-3 or TRBV12-4 and TRBJ2-5, with 8 bases fitting TRBD1. The CDR3 is 15 amino acids. The J segment lost 2 bases and the V segment lost 5 bases, leaving 7 bases of the junction unmatched. CDR3 sequence reads: CASSPRQGRQETQYF. The CDR3 coding sequence is TGTGCCAGCAGTCCCCGACAGGGGCGGCAAGAGACCCAGTACTTC.